The clone carrying this T cell receptor (beta chain) has a handful of counts. Its matching antigen is unknown. This specimen comes from a study of T-cell memory formation after mild COVID-19. Study-wide results and caveats: Pre-infection memory already had some responding clones, implying cross-reactive memory joined.

TCRdb itself ran the 5' RACE reads through MiXCR, one entry per CDR3 protein. This table holds fewer than 95,000 distinct CDR3 sequences, roughly 16% found once. CDR1 and CDR2 (germline): SGHRS, YFSETQ. V shed 4 bases and J 3 bases; nucleotides not matched to a gene: 5. The CDR3 has 14 residues. The chain employs TRBV5-1 and TRBJ1-2; 8 bases agree with TRBD1. The sequence derives from a young man who had mild COVID-19 (a few samples of this study predate the infection). Cell type and time point are not known. What was sequenced was PBMCs or a T cell subset sorted from them (not recorded which). The CDR3 is CASSVKQGDYGYTF. CDR3 sequence (DNA): TGCGCCAGCAGCGTAAAACAGGGGGACTATGGCTACACCTTC.